Listed here is a single T cell receptor (beta chain). This record belongs to a study of blood T cell repertoires in COVID-19. Study background: Samples representing acute and convalescent COVID-19 were sourced from the United States, Italy and Spain.

Authors' data handling: Estimates of nucleated cell counts were drawn from the amplification of reference gene primers. The assay was immunoSEQ multiplex PCR, and TCRdb's table has in-frame clones only and misses some. That table gives V, J and clone size, and the DNA gave D and trimming. The sample records a few hundred thousand clones, around nine tenths being singletons. The CDR3 loop spans 17 amino acids. V was clipped by 5 bases and J by 5 bases; unmatched bases: 12. The V gene's germline CDR1 is MDHEN and CDR2 SYDVKM. Sequencing used PBMCs or T cells enriched from blood (not recorded which). This rearrangement joins TRBV28 to TRBJ1-1, with 12 positions matching TRBD1. The clonotype was recovered from a woman aged 55-70 years who had recovered from COVID-19. In DNA, the CDR3 is TGTGCCAGCAGTGACTTTCCGGGACAGGGGGCTTTTACTGAAGCTTTCTTT. Its translation is CASSDFPGQGAFTEAFF.